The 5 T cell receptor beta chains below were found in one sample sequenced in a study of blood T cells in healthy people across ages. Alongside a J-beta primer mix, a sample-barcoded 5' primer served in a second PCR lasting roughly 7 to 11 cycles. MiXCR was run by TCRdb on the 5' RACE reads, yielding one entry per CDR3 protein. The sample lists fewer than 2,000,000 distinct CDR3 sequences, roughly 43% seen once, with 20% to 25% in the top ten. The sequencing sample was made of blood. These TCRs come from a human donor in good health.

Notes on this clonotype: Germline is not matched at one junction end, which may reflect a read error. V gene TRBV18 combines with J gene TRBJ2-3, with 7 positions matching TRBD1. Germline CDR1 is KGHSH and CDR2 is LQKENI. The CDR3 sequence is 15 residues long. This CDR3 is CASSPQTGITDAQYF. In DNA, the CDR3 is TGTGCCAGCTCACCCCAGACAGGGATCACAGATGCGCAGTATTTT. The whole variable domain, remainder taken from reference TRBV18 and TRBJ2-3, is NAGVMQNPRHLVRRRGQEARLRCSPMKGHSHVYWYRQLPEEGLKFMVYLQKENIIDESGMPKERFSAEFPKEGPSILRIQQVVRGDSAAYFCASSPQTGITDAQYFGPGTRLTVL.

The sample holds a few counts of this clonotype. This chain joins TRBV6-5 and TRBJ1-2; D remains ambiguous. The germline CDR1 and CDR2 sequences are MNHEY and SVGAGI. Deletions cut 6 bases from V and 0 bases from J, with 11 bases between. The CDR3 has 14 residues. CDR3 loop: CASRGTPANYGYTF. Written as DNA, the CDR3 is TGTGCCAGCAGGGGAACCCCAGCTAACTATGGCTACACCTTC.

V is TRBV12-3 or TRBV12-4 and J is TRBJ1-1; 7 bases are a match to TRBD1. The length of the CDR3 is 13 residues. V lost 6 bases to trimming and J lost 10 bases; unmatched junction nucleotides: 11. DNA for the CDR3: TGTGCCAGCAGCCGTGGGACAGCCACCCGAGCTTTCTTT. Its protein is CASSRGTATRAFF.

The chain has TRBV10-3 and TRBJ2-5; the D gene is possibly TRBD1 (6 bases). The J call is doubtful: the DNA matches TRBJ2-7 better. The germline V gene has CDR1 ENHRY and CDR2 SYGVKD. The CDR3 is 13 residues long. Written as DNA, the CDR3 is TGTGCCATCAGGGTTAACAGGGAGTACGAGCAGTACTTC. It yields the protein CAIRVNREYEQYF.

CDR3: CASSQNSQEPDTQYF. CDR3 in DNA: TGTGCCAGCAGCCAAAACTCTCAAGAACCAGATACGCAGTATTTT. The rearrangement uses TRBV9 and TRBJ2-3, with D unresolved. CDR3 size: 15 residues. Germline V gives CDR1 SGDLS, CDR2 YYNGEE. Trimming took off 4 bases at V and 4 bases at J, with 16 bases between the two ends.